This TCR beta chain comes out of a study of OX40 agonist ivuxolimab in advanced cancers. The overall study: Partial responses were achieved by three patients, of whom one had hepatocellular carcinoma and two had cutaneous melanoma.

Some clones are missing from TCRdb's copy, which holds only in-frame ones; the method was immunoSEQ multiplex PCR. The data show 55,000 to 65,000 clones, approximately 90% seen once. General study findings and limits: Several nonresponders also turned out to have low normalized T-cell clonal expansion.

Concerning this clone: Its antigen is undetermined.

Per germline, CDR1 LNHDA and CDR2 SQIVND (reference sequence). Between the trimmed V and J ends, which lost 3 bases and 5 bases, there was a span of 19 bases. The CDR3 length is 17 residues. J is TRBJ1-4 and V is TRBV19; D is undetermined. The sequencing here drew on CD4+ or CD8+ T cells sorted from blood, taken in a trial of the OX40 agonist ivuxolimab. The source is an adult with an advanced solid tumor such as melanoma, head and neck, liver or kidney cancer. CDR3 protein: CASSIRVLGSGNEKLFF. In DNA, the CDR3 is TGTGCCAGTAGTATCCGAGTGTTGGGGTCCGGAAATGAAAAACTGTTTTTT.